This entry concerns a single T cell receptor beta chain. Its cognate antigen is unknown. Between the trimmed V and J ends, which lost 0 bases and 1 base, there was a span of 7 bases. CDR3 length: 14 residues. Germline V lookup: CDR1 SGHRS, CDR2 YFSETQ. This entry is derived from a study of T cell responses to AZD1222 COVID-19 vaccine. Study-level information: Second-dose groups at about 4 or about 12 weeks were pooled. Study-wide results and limits: Researchers report vaccine-associated CD4 TCRs spanning spike, with dominance at 160-218 and 743-854. Most donors were white British, females outnumbered males, and clonal diversity was possibly underestimated. Repertoire sampling occurred only after the peak T cell response.

This table comes from immunoSEQ multiplex PCR, and its TCRdb copy is limited to in-frame clones, with some not included. The profile shows about 130,000 clones, about 90% of them singletons. The starting material was peripheral blood, obtained on day 0 of AZD1222 vaccination. The V gene is TRBV5-1, the J gene TRBJ1-1; D is undetermined. This clonotype originated in an adult in good health. The CDR3 spells CASSLDSTNTEAFF. CDR3 nucleotide sequence: TGCGCCAGCAGCTTGGACAGCACGAACACTGAAGCTTTCTTT.